These 6 T cell receptor beta chains share one sample of origin, sequenced in a study of T and B cells in COVID-19 patients. BIOMED2 TRB-A/B primer pools were used in multiplex TRB PCR. Each CDR3 protein gets one entry after TCRdb re-called the multiplex PCR reads with MiXCR. The sample holds fewer than 6,500 distinct CDR3 sequences, 25% to 30% seen once. Blood genomic DNA input for TRB amplification was roughly 230-550 ng. Input material: blood. The receptors shown here come from a human donor with active COVID-19. The donor label of this sample is uncertain.

Note on this clonotype: A junction boundary mismatches the germline segment, possibly from a read error. This chain uses TRBV5-6 with TRBJ2-5; 11 bases map to TRBD2. The CDR3 has 15 amino acids. CDR1 is SGHDT and CDR2 is YYEEEE in the germline V gene. The DNA for the CDR3 is TGTGCCAGCAGCTGGGGCCTAGCGGGAGGAGAGACCCCGTCCTTC. Translation gives CASSWGLAGGETPSF.

The chain links TRBV7-6 to TRBJ1-3; 9 bases are shared with TRBD1. The V and J ends lost 4 bases and 0 bases, in that order; junction bases with no gene match: 1. This CDR3 is built from 15 residues. The germline CDR1 and CDR2 sequences are SGHVS and FNYEAQ. Here the CDR3 DNA reads TGTGCCAGCAGCTGGACAGGGGACTCTGGAAACACCATATATTTT. Translated: CASSWTGDSGNTIYF.

This clonotype was seen only a few times. The V gene is TRBV6-2 or TRBV6-3, the J gene TRBJ2-1, with a weak D call TRBD2 (5 bases). The CDR3 consists of 14 residues. The germline gives CDR1 MNHEY, CDR2 SVGEGT. The V and J ends lost 6 bases and 7 bases respectively, with 16 bases between them. CDR3 region: CASRSGSLWNEQFF. The CDR3 DNA follows: TGTGCCAGCAGATCGGGATCTCTATGGAATGAGCAGTTCTTC.

This clonotype turned up a few times. The chain carries TRBV5-4 and TRBJ1-1; 8 bases line up with TRBD1. Germline values: CDR1 SGHNT, CDR2 YYREEE (reference sequence). The CDR3 loop spans 15 amino acids. The V and J ends lost 4 bases and 4 bases, in that order; junction bases with no gene match: 9. This chain's CDR3 is CASSPEAGGITEAFF. Written as DNA, the CDR3 is TGTGCCAGCAGCCCGGAGGCAGGGGGCATCACTGAAGCTTTCTTT. Drawing the rest from reference TRBV5-4 and TRBJ1-1, the complete variable domain is ETGVTQSPTHLIKTRGQQVTLRCSSQSGHNTVSWYQQALGQGPQFIFQYYREEENGRGNFPPRFSGLQFPNYSSELNVNALELDDSALYLCASSPEAGGITEAFFGQGTRLTVV.

By share, this clonotype ranks as medium-sized. The chain combines TRBV29-1 with TRBJ1-1, with D possibly matching TRBD1 (5 bases). The CDR3 has 14 amino acids. Trimming pared 5 bases from V and 6 bases from J, leaving 19 bases between. CDR1 is SQVTM and CDR2 is ANQGSEA in the germline V gene. CDR3 DNA sequence: TGCAGCGTTACGTCGGGGGGGGGTTTCGCTGAAGCTTTCTTT. Protein sequence: CSVTSGGGFAEAFF.

The chain is built from TRBV6-2 or TRBV6-3 and TRBJ2-2; 7 bases line up with TRBD2. V gave up 5 bases and J gave up 6 bases; unmatched junction bases: 6. This CDR3 has 14 amino acids. CDR1 and CDR2 (germline): MNHEY, SVGEGT. In DNA, the CDR3 is TGTGCCAGCAGTGATCAAGGGAGGGCCGGGGAGCTGTTTTTT. Protein product: CASSDQGRAGELFF.